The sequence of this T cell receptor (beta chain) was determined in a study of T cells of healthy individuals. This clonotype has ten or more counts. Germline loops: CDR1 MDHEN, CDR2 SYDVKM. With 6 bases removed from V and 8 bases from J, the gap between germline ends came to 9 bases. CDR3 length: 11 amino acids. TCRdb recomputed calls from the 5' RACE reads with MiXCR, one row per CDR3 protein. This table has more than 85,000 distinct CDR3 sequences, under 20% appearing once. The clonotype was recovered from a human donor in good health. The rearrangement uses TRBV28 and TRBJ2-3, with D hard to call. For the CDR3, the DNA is TGTGCCAGCAGCGGTGGTGGTACGCAGTATTTT. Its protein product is CASSGGGTQYF.